The present T cell receptor (beta chain) was sequenced within a study of shared clonotypes between healthy human individuals. Germline lookup yields CDR1 SGHTA and CDR2 FQGTGA. Between the trimmed V and J ends, which lost 2 bases and 3 bases, there was a span of 11 bases. CDR3 length: 16 amino acids. TCRdb's table, derived via immunoSEQ multiplex PCR, lists solely in-frame clones and lacks some. The data hold about 2 million clones, with 85% to 95% observed a single time. The chain employs TRBV7-3 and TRBJ2-6, with D perhaps matching TRBD1 (6 bases). Sequences were obtained from naive CD4+ T cells sorted from blood. Subset here: CD45RA+ positively selected. The source is a man aged 18-30 years in good health. The chain's CDR3 is CASSLFSGVGANVLTF. For the CDR3, the DNA is TGTGCCAGCAGCTTATTTTCAGGGGTTGGGGCCAACGTCCTGACTTTC.